This TCR beta chain originates from a study of shared clonotypes between healthy human individuals. V was cut by 3 bases and J by 5 bases, with 19 bases left in between. The CDR3 totals 15 residues. The germline V gene encodes CDR1 SQVTM and CDR2 ANQGSEA. Libraries were prepared by immunoSEQ multiplex PCR; TCRdb keeps only in-frame clonotypes and omits some of them. The repertoire holds approximately 320,000 clones, with less than 85% as singletons. This clone occurred a few times. This receptor was obtained from a man aged 25 to 40 in good health. The genes are TRBV29-1 and TRBJ2-5, with a possible D match to TRBD1 (5 bases). The sample consisted of memory CD4+ T cells sorted from blood. Subset meaning: CD45RA-negative fraction. In nucleotides, the CDR3 is TGCAGCGTTGACCCACATCTCAGGGTTGGCGAGACCCAGTACTTC. It codes for CSVDPHLRVGETQYF.